Each of the 8 T cell receptor beta chains below was sequenced from the same sample in a study of T cells in Graves' hyperthyroidism and ophthalmopathy. Amplification yielded TCR beta CDR3 regions, with RNA transcripts as the source. In the first-round RT-PCR of the TCR CDR3, the HTBI primer set was used. From the multiplex PCR reads, TCRdb called clonotypes with MiXCR, one entry per CDR3 protein. The table shows a few hundred thousand distinct CDR3 sequences, with roughly 20% occurring only once. The sequenced sample consisted of blood. All receptors come from a woman aged 45-59 years with Graves' hyperthyroidism.

This clonotype has at least ten counts. The chain is built from TRBV6-2 or TRBV6-3 and TRBJ1-1; D not certain. The CDR3 length is 16 residues. The V and J ends lost 0 bases and 4 bases respectively, with 15 bases between them. CDR1 and CDR2 from the germline V gene are MNHEY and SVGEGT. Here the CDR3 DNA reads TGTGCCAGCAGTTACTCGACGGAACAGCGGGGCACTGAAGCTTTCTTT. This translates into CASSYSTEQRGTEAFF.

The chain carries TRBV20-1 and TRBJ1-1; no firm D call. The germline V and J ends were trimmed by 3 bases and 2 bases, with 4 bases remaining between them. The CDR3 runs 11 residues. Germline CDR1 and CDR2: DFQATT and SNEGSKA (reference sequence). The CDR3: CSASQNTEAFF. CDR3 coding DNA: TGCAGTGCTAGTCAAAACACTGAAGCTTTCTTT.

This clonotype was detected many times. The chain carries TRBV3-1 and TRBJ2-2; no reliable D call. The germline V gene has CDR1 LGHDT and CDR2 YNNKEL (reference sequence). This CDR3 comprises 15 residues. The V end lost 1 base, the J end lost 0 bases, and 6 bases lay between the germline ends. The CDR3 region is CASSQGMTNTGELFF. The CDR3 DNA reads TGTGCCAGCAGCCAAGGGATGACGAACACCGGGGAGCTGTTTTTT. The whole variable domain, remainder taken from reference TRBV3-1 and TRBJ2-2, is DTAVSQTPKYLVTQMGNDKSIKCEQNLGHDTMYWYKQDSKKFLKIMFSYNNKELIINETVPNRFSPKSPDKAHLNLHINSLELGDSAVYFCASSQGMTNTGELFFGEGSRLTVL.

This clonotype came up a few times. The chain recombines TRBV2 with TRBJ1-1, with D possibly TRBD1 on 6 matching bases. V gave up 10 bases and J gave up 3 bases, with 12 bases separating them. Germline values: CDR1 SNHLY, CDR2 FYNNEI. The CDR3 length is 12 residues. The CDR3 loop is CAIHSGDTEAFF. Written as DNA, the CDR3 is TGTGCCATACATTCAGGGGACACTGAAGCTTTCTTT.

V is TRBV18 and J is TRBJ1-6; D may be TRBD1 (5 bases). Trimming took 2 bases from V and 8 from J, leaving 10 bases between them. Germline loops: CDR1 KGHSH, CDR2 LQKENI. The CDR3 length is 14 residues. The CDR3 nucleotides read TGTGCCAGCTCACCATTCGGGGGGGATTCACCCCTCCACTTT. The encoded protein is CASSPFGGDSPLHF.

This clonotype was seen only a few times. The gene calls are TRBV30 and TRBJ1-1, with a weak D call TRBD1 (6 bases). Germline V gene lookup returns CDR1 GTSNPN and CDR2 SVGIG (reference sequence). Trimming took off 2 bases at V and 0 bases at J, with 7 bases between the two ends. The CDR3 sequence is 13 residues long. CDR3 DNA: TGTGCCTGGAGTCAGGGGATGAACACTGAAGCTTTCTTT. Translated, it gives CAWSQGMNTEAFF.

This clonotype turned up a few times. V and J are TRBV5-1 and TRBJ1-5; the match to TRBD1 covers 9 bases. Germline loops: CDR1 SGHRS, CDR2 YFSETQ. Unmatched junction bases numbered 5, after V lost 2 bases and J lost 5 bases. CDR3 size: 15 residues. DNA of the CDR3: TGCGCCAGCAGCTTAGAGGGACAGGGCCATCAGCCCCAGCATTTT. Amino acid sequence: CASSLEGQGHQPQHF.

This rearrangement joins TRBV27 to TRBJ1-2; maybe TRBD1 (5 bases). Germline V gene sequence: CDR1 MNHEY, CDR2 SMNVEV (reference sequence). This CDR3 is 14 amino acids long. Trimming removed 4 bases from V and 7 bases from J, with 16 bases in between. The CDR3 nucleotides read TGTGCCAGCAGTTCCCAGGGTTTCCAGGGTGGCTACACCTTC. Translating it yields CASSSQGFQGGYTF.